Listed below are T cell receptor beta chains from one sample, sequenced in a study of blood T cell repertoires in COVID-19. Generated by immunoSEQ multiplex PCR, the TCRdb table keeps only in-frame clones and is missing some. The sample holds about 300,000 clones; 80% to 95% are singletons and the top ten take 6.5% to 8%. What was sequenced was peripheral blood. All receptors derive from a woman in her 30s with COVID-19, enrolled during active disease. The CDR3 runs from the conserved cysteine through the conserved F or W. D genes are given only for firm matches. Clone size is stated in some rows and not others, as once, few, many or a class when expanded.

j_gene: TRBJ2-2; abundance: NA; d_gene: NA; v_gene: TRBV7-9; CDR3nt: TGTGCCAGCCTAATTTCTCGCGGGAACACCGGGGAGCTGTTTTTT; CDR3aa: CASLISRGNTGELFF
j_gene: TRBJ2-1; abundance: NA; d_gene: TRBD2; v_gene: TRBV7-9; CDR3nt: TGTGCCAGCAGCTTAGTGACTAGCGGGATCTACAATGAGCAGTTCTTC; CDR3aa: CASSLVTSGIYNEQFF
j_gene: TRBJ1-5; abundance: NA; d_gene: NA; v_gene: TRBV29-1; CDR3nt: TGCAGCGTGCAGGTCTTCAGCAATCAGCCCCAGCATTTT; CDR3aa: CSVQVFSNQPQHF
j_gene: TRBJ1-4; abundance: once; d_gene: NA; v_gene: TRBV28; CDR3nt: TGTGCCAGCAGTTTTCTGGCGAGGACTAATGAAAAACTGTTTTTT; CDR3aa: CASSFLARTNEKLFF
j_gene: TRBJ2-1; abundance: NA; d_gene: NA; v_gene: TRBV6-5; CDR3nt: TGTGCCAGCAGCCCGGGAGACCATGAGCAGTTCTTC; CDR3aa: CASSPGDHEQFF
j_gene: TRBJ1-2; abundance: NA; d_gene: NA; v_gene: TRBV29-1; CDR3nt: TGCAGCGTTGAAGACGGGACAGGCTACACCTTC; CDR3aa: CSVEDGTGYTF
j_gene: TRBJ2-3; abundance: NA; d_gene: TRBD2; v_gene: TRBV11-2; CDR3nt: TGTGCCAGCAGCTTAAAAGGACTAGCGGGGATCACAGATACGCAGTATTTT; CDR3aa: CASSLKGLAGITDTQYF
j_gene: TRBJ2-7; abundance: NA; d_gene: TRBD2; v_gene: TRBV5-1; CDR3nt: TGCGCCAGCAGCTTGGCGGGACTAGCGGACTACGAGCAGTACTTC; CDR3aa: CASSLAGLADYEQYF
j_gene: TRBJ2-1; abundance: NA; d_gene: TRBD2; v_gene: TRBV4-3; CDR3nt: TGCGCCAGCAGCGGTTCCTCGACTAGCGGGAGCGGCAATGAGCAGTTCTTC; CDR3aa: CASSGSSTSGSGNEQFF
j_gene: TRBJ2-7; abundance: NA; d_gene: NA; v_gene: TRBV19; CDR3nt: TGTGCCAGTATGCGGGACGGGAACTCCTACGAGCAGTACTTC; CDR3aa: CASMRDGNSYEQYF
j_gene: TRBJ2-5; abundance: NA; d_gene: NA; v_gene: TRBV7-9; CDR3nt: TGTGCCAGCAGCTTATTGCAGAGGGAGACCCAGTACTTC; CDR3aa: CASSLLQRETQYF
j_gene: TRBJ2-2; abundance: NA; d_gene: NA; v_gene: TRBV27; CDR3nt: TGTGCCAGCAGTTTTGGGGCTAGGAACACCGGGGAGCTGTTTTTT; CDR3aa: CASSFGARNTGELFF
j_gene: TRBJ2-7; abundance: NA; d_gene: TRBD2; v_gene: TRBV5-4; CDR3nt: TGTGCCAGCAGCTTGGGACTAGCGGGAGAAATTTACGAGCAGTACTTC; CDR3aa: CASSLGLAGEIYEQYF
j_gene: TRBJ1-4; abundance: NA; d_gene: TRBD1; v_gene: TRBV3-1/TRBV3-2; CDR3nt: TGTGCCAGCAGCCCAGGATCCCAGGGGGTTCTTGGTGAAAAACTGTTTTTT; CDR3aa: CASSPGSQGVLGEKLFF
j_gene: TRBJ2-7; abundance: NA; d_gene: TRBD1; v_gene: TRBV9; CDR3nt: TGTGCCAGCAGCGTGCAACAGGGGAGCTGGGCCGAGCAGTACTTC; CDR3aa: CASSVQQGSWAEQYF
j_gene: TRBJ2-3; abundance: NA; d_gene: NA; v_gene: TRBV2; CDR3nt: TGTGCCAGCAGTCTCACAAGCGGTAGCACAGATACGCAGTATTTT; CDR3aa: CASSLTSGSTDTQYF
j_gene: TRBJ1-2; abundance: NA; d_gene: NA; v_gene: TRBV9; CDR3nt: TGTGCCAGCAGCGATCACCCAGGGAACTATGGCTACACCTTC; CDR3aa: CASSDHPGNYGYTF
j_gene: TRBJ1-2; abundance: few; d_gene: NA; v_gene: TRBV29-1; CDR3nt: TGCAGCGTTGGCTCGACAGTGAACTATGGCTACACCTTC; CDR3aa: CSVGSTVNYGYTF
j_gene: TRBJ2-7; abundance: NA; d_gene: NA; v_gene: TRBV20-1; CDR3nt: TGCAGTGCTGAGGTAGGGGCCGAGCAGTACTTC; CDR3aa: CSAEVGAEQYF
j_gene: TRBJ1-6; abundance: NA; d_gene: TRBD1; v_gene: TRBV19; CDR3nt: TGTGCCAGTAGTCCGGGACAGATTAATTCACCCCTCCACTTT; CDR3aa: CASSPGQINSPLHF
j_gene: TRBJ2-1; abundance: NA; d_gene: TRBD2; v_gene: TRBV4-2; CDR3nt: TGTGCCAGCAGCCAAGATGAGACTAGCGGGAGCAATGAGCAGTTCTTC; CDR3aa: CASSQDETSGSNEQFF
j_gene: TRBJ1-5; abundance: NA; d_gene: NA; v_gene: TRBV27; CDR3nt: TGTGCCAGCAGTCTATATCCCCCGCAGGGTAGCAATCAGCCCCAGCATTTT; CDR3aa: CASSLYPPQGSNQPQHF
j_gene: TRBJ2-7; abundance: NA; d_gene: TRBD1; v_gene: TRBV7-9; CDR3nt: TGTGCCAGCAGCTTTTACTTCACCGGGGACAGTTCCTACGAGCAGTACTTC; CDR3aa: CASSFYFTGDSSYEQYF
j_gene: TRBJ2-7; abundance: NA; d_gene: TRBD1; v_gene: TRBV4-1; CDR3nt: TGCGCCAGCAGCCCTCGCGGACAGGAACGGAGCTACGAGCAGTACTTC; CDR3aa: CASSPRGQERSYEQYF
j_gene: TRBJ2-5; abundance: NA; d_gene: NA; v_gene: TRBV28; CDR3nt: TGTGCCAGCAGTACCTGGGACGGGGGGCGAGAGACCCAGTACTTC; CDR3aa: CASSTWDGGRETQYF
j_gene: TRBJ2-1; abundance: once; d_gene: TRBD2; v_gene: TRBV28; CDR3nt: TGTGCCAGCAGTTTAGGCGGGAGTAGGGACAATGAGCAGTTCTTC; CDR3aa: CASSLGGSRDNEQFF
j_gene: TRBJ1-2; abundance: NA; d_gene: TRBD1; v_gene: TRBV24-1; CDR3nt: TGTGCCACCAGTGACCGAGGACAGGGGTCCCGAAGTGGGTCCTATGGCTACACCTTC; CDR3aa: CATSDRGQGSRSGSYGYTF
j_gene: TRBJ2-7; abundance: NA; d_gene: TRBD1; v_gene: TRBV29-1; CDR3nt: TGCAGCGCCGGGACAGGGTATTACGAGCAGTACTTC; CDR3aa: CSAGTGYYEQYF
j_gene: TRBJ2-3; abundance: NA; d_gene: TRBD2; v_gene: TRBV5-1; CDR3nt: TGCGCCAGCACCATGACTAGCGGGGGGGATACGCAGTATTTT; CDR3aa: CASTMTSGGDTQYF
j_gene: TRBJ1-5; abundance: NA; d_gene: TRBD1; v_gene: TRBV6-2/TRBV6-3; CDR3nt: TGTGCCAGCAGTTTCCGAGGACAGGGGGCGTCCCGCAATCAGCCCCAGCATTTT; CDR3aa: CASSFRGQGASRNQPQHF
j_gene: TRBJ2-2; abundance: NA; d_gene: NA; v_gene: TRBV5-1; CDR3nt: TGCGCCAGCAGCCCCCCGGGGGTTGGCACCGGGGAGCTGTTTTTT; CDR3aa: CASSPPGVGTGELFF
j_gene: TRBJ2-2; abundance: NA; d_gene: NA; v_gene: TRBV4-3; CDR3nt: TGCGCCAGCAGCGCGGCGAACACCGGGGAGCTGTTTTTT; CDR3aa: CASSAANTGELFF
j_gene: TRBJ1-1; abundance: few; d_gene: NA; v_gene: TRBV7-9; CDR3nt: TGTGCCAGCAGCTTAGTCGGCAGACTTTACACTGAAGCTTTCTTT; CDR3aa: CASSLVGRLYTEAFF
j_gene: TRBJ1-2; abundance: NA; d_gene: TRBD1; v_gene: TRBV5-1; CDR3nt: TGCGCCAGCAGCTTTGGGGACAGGGGCTTCTATGGCTACACCTTC; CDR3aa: CASSFGDRGFYGYTF
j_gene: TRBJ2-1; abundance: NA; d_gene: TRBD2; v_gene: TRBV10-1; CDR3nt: TGCGCCAGCAGTGACGGCGGGAGGAGAGATGAGCAGTTCTTC; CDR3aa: CASSDGGRRDEQFF
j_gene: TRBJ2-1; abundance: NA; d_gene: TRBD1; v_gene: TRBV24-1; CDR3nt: TGTGCCACCGGGGGACAGGGGTCGGTTAATGAGCAGTTCTTC; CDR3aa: CATGGQGSVNEQFF
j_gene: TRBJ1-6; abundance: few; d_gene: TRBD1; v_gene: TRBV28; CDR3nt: TGTGCCAGCAGTAACCGGGACAGGGGGCGGAATTCACCCCTCCACTTT; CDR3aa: CASSNRDRGRNSPLHF
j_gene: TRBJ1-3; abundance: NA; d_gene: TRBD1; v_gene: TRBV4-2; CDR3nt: TGTGCCAGCACACCGACAGGGAGTGGAAACACCATATATTTT; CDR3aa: CASTPTGSGNTIYF
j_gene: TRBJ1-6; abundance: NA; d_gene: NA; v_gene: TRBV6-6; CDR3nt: TGTGCCAGCAGTTACTCGATGTGGAGTAATTCACCCCTCCACTTT; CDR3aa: CASSYSMWSNSPLHF
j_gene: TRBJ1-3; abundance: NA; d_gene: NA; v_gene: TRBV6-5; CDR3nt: TGTGCCAGCAGTTCCCAACTGATCTCTGGAAACACCATATATTTT; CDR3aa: CASSSQLISGNTIYF
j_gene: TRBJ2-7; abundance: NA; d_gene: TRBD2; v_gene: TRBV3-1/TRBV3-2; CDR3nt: TGTGCCAGCAGCCCTCCGGGACTAGCGGGAGGATACGAGCAGTACTTC; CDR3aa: CASSPPGLAGGYEQYF
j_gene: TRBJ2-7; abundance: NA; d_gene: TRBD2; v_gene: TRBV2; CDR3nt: TGTGCCAGCAACCCGGGACTAGCAACGGACGAGCAGTACTTC; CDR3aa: CASNPGLATDEQYF
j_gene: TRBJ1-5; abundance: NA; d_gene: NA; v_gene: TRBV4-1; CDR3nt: TGCGCCAGCAGCCAAGATGAGGGGGGGGGCGGTCAGCCCCAGCATTTT; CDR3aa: CASSQDEGGGGQPQHF
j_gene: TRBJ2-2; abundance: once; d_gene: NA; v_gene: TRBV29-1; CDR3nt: TGCAGCGCCGCAACTAGGTACACCGGGGAGCTGTTTTTT; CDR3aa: CSAATRYTGELFF
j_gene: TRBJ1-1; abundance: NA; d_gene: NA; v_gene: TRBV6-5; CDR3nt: TGTGCCAGCAGTTACGCAGGGCAGAACACTGAAGCTTTCTTT; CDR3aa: CASSYAGQNTEAFF
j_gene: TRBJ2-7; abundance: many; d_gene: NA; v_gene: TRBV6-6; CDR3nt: TGTGCCAGCAGTTATACACAAGCCTACGAGCAGTACTTC; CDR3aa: CASSYTQAYEQYF